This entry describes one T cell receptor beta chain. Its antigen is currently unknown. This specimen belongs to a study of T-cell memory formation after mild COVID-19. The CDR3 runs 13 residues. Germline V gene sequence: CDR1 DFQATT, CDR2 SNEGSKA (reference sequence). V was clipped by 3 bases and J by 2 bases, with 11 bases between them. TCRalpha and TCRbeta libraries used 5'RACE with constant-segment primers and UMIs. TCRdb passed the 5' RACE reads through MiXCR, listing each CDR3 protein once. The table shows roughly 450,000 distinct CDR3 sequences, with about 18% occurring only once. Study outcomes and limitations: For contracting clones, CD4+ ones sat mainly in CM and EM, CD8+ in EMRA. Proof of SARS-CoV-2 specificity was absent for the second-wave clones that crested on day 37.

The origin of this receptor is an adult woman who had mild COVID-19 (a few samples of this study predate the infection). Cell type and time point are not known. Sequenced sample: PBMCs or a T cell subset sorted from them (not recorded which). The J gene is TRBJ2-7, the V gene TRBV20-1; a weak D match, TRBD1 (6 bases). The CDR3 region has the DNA TGCAGTGCTAGGGGGGACATAACCTACGAGCAGTACTTC. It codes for CSARGDITYEQYF.